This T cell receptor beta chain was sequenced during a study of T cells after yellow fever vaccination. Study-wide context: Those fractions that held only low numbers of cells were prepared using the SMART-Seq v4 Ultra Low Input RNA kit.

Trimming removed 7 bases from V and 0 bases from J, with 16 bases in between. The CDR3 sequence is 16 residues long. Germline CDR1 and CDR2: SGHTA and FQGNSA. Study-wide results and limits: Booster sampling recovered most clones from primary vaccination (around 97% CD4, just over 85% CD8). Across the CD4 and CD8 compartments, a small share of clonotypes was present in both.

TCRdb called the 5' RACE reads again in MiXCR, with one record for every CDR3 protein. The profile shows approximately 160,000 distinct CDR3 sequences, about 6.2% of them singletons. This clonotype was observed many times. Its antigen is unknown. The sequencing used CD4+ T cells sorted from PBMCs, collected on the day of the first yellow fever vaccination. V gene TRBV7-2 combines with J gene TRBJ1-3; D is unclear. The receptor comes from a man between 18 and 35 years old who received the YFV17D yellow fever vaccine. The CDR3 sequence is CASTQSSLPSGNTIYF. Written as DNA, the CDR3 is TGTGCCAGCACCCAAAGTTCTCTTCCCTCTGGAAACACCATATATTTT.